The rows below give T cell receptor beta chains drawn from one sample of a study of CD8 T cells in ankylosing spondylitis. One entry per CDR3 protein results from TCRdb running MiXCR on the 5' RACE reads. The data contain about 200,000 distinct CDR3 sequences, roughly 26% of them singletons. The specimen was blood, either unsorted or a sorted T cell fraction (not recorded which). The receptors come from a male donor with ankylosing spondylitis or in good health (not recorded which). Each CDR3 is given with its conserved first and last residue. D genes are given only for firm matches. The size field is filled for only some rows; it gives once, few, many or a size class.

abundance,v_gene,j_gene,d_gene,CDR3aa,CDR3nt
NA,TRBV19,TRBJ1-6,NA,CASSIAAGGDSPLHF,TGTGCCAGTAGTATCGCTGCAGGTGGCGATTCACCCCTCCACTTT
many,TRBV20-1,TRBJ2-5,TRBD2,CSARAIPGLAGKETQYF,TGCAGTGCTAGAGCTATACCGGGACTAGCGGGGAAAGAGACCCAGTACTTC
NA,TRBV29-1,TRBJ2-1,TRBD2,CSVESSGDDNEQFF,TGCAGCGTTGAATCCAGCGGGGACGACAATGAGCAGTTCTTC
once,TRBV10-3,TRBJ2-1,TRBD2,CAISESRTSGNNNEQFF,TGTGCCATCAGTGAGTCGAGGACTAGCGGAAATAACAATGAGCAGTTCTTC
NA,TRBV19,TRBJ2-7,NA,CASSISVGYEQYF,TGTGCCAGTAGTATTTCTGTGGGCTACGAGCAGTACTTC
NA,TRBV29-1,TRBJ2-2,TRBD2,CSVKMTSGWNTGELFF,TGCAGCGTTAAAATGACTAGCGGGTGGAACACCGGGGAGCTGTTTTTT
NA,TRBV6-5,TRBJ2-7,NA,CASSYFTRVTRTAYEQYF,TGTGCCAGCAGTTACTTTACCAGAGTCACAAGGACAGCATACGAGCAGTACTTC
many,TRBV12-3/TRBV12-4,TRBJ2-1,TRBD2,CASSLSGLGGNNEQFF,TGTGCCAGCAGTTTATCGGGCCTGGGGGGGAACAATGAGCAGTTCTTC
NA,TRBV29-1,TRBJ2-3,NA,CSVEIRGTDTQYF,TGCAGCGTTGAAATCAGGGGCACAGATACGCAGTATTTT
many,TRBV5-1,TRBJ2-1,TRBD2,CASSLAPLGIAGGPNEQFF,TGCGCCAGCAGCTTGGCCCCACTTGGGATAGCGGGAGGGCCGAATGAGCAGTTCTTC
few,TRBV4-3,TRBJ2-7,NA,CASSQDPEGSYEQYF,TGCGCCAGCAGCCAAGATCCGGAGGGCTCCTACGAGCAGTACTTC
NA,TRBV6-5,TRBJ2-7,TRBD2,CASSYSNMLADPYEQYF,TGTGCCAGCAGTTACTCGAATATGCTAGCGGATCCCTACGAGCAGTACTTC
NA,TRBV5-6,TRBJ1-1,TRBD1,CASMFGDRENTEAFF,TGTGCCAGCATGTTTGGAGACAGGGAGAACACTGAAGCTTTCTTT
many,TRBV29-1,TRBJ2-7,TRBD2,CSVGSGSPSSYEQYF,TGCAGCGTGGGTAGCGGGAGCCCCAGCTCCTACGAGCAGTACTTC
few,TRBV20-1,TRBJ2-3,NA,CSARASTDTQYF,TGCAGTGCTAGAGCGAGCACAGATACGCAGTATTTT
NA,TRBV7-6,TRBJ2-5,TRBD2,CASSLVASGSGETQYF,TGTGCCAGCAGCTTAGTTGCTAGCGGGAGCGGGGAGACCCAGTACTTC
many,TRBV20-1,TRBJ2-1,TRBD2,CSASPGLAGLNEQFF,TGCAGTGCTAGCCCGGGACTAGCCGGCCTCAATGAGCAGTTCTTC
many,TRBV5-1,TRBJ2-3,TRBD2,CASSPYFGLATDTQYF,TGCGCCAGCAGCCCCTACTTCGGACTAGCGACAGATACGCAGTATTTT
once,TRBV5-1,TRBJ2-5,TRBD2,CASSLWGRAEQETQYF,TGCGCCAGCAGCTTGTGGGGGAGGGCCGAGCAAGAGACCCAGTACTTC
once,TRBV10-3,TRBJ1-2,NA,CAISDDRNYGYTF,TGTGCCATCAGTGATGACCGCAACTATGGCTACACCTTC
many,TRBV20-1,TRBJ2-3,NA,CSASWWRTRTDTQYF,TGCAGTGCTAGTTGGTGGCGGACCCGCACAGATACGCAGTATTTT
many,TRBV15,TRBJ1-4,TRBD1,CATSRGDRGSYEKLFF,TGTGCCACCAGCAGAGGGGACAGGGGGTCATATGAAAAACTGTTTTTT
few,TRBV18,TRBJ2-3,TRBD1,CASSPPDRVSDTQYF,TGTGCCAGCTCACCACCGGACAGGGTTTCAGATACGCAGTATTTT
many,TRBV15,TRBJ1-3,NA,CATSRDKADRSGNTIYF,TGTGCCACCAGCAGAGATAAGGCGGACCGCTCTGGAAACACCATATATTTT
NA,TRBV15,TRBJ1-6,NA,CATSREGFDSPLHF,TGTGCCACCAGCAGAGAGGGGTTTGATTCACCCCTCCACTTT
few,TRBV29-1,TRBJ2-7,NA,CSVEPPEADEQYF,TGCAGCGTTGAGCCTCCTGAGGCCGACGAGCAGTACTTC
many,TRBV5-1,TRBJ2-7,NA,CASSTNLGSRSYEQYF,TGCGCCAGCAGCACTAATCTTGGGTCGCGCTCCTACGAGCAGTACTTC
many,TRBV18,TRBJ2-7,TRBD1,CASSPTGVPEQYF,TGTGCCAGCTCACCCACAGGGGTTCCCGAGCAGTACTTC
NA,TRBV6-5,TRBJ1-1,TRBD1,CASSYFGQGNTEAFF,TGTGCCAGCAGTTACTTCGGACAGGGGAACACTGAAGCTTTCTTT
NA,TRBV5-1,TRBJ1-1,TRBD1,CASSPAKTGFNTEAFF,TGCGCCAGCAGCCCTGCCAAGACAGGGTTTAACACTGAAGCTTTCTTT
NA,TRBV20-1,TRBJ2-1,NA,CSASGQYNEQFF,TGCAGCGCTAGCGGACAGTACAATGAGCAGTTCTTC
many,TRBV12-3/TRBV12-4,TRBJ2-7,NA,CASSLMLGPHEQYF,TGTGCCAGCAGTTTAATGCTCGGCCCTCACGAGCAGTACTTC
NA,TRBV12-3/TRBV12-4,TRBJ2-7,TRBD1,CASSTGDRGSYEQYF,TGTGCCAGCAGTACCGGGGACAGGGGTTCCTACGAGCAGTACTTC
many,TRBV28,TRBJ2-3,TRBD2,CASSLSSSGGSTDTQYF,TGTGCCAGCAGTTTATCCTCTAGCGGGGGATCCACAGATACGCAGTATTTT
few,TRBV6-1,TRBJ1-1,NA,CASTRTSNTEAFF,TGTGCCAGCACCCGGACATCGAACACTGAAGCTTTCTTT
NA,TRBV11-3,TRBJ2-1,NA,CASSLIGAGGEQFF,TGTGCCAGCAGCTTAATAGGCGCTGGGGGTGAGCAGTTCTTC
many,TRBV9,TRBJ2-3,TRBD2,CASSVKAGGTDTQYF,TGTGCCAGCAGCGTAAAAGCGGGAGGCACAGATACGCAGTATTTT
NA,TRBV12-3/TRBV12-4,TRBJ2-3,NA,CASSLVQPGDTQYF,TGTGCCAGCAGTTTGGTACAGCCCGGAGATACGCAGTATTTT
many,TRBV6-1,TRBJ2-7,NA,CASSVTAYEQYF,TGTGCCAGCAGTGTGACAGCCTACGAGCAGTACTTC
NA,TRBV6-2/TRBV6-3,TRBJ2-1,TRBD2,CASSYSGLANEQFF,TGTGCCAGCAGTTACTCCGGACTAGCGAATGAGCAGTTCTTC
many,TRBV6-1,TRBJ2-4,TRBD2,CASSEALGGGKNIQYF,TGTGCCAGCAGTGAAGCGCTTGGCGGGGGTAAAAACATTCAGTACTTC
NA,TRBV7-2,TRBJ2-5,TRBD1,CASRSQGALETQYF,TGTGCCAGCAGATCCCAGGGGGCGTTGGAGACCCAGTACTTC
many,TRBV19,TRBJ2-1,TRBD1,CASSIEHRTGDNEQFF,TGTGCCAGTAGTATAGAACACCGGACAGGGGACAATGAGCAGTTCTTC
many,TRBV15,TRBJ2-6,NA,CATSRDPSGANVLTF,TGTGCCACCAGCAGAGACCCTTCTGGGGCCAACGTCCTGACTTTC
NA,TRBV5-1,TRBJ2-5,TRBD2,CASGNSVAGGEETQYF,TGCGCCAGCGGCAATTCGGTAGCGGGAGGGGAAGAGACCCAGTACTTC
many,TRBV6-2/TRBV6-3,TRBJ2-2,NA,CASRTVGELFF,TGTGCCAGCAGAACCGTCGGGGAGCTGTTTTTT
NA,TRBV20-1,TRBJ2-1,NA,CSASDDSRDNEQFF,TGCAGTGCTAGCGACGATTCTAGGGACAATGAGCAGTTCTTC
many,TRBV25-1,TRBJ2-1,TRBD1,CASSVPGQGNEQFF,TGTGCCAGCAGTGTTCCGGGACAGGGAAATGAGCAGTTCTTC
NA,TRBV20-1,TRBJ2-3,TRBD2,CSAIASGEPDTQYF,TGCAGTGCTATCGCTAGCGGAGAACCAGATACGCAGTATTTT
NA,TRBV5-1,TRBJ2-7,TRBD2,CASSPLTSGRASEQYF,TGCGCCAGCAGCCCGCTCACTAGCGGGAGGGCCTCCGAGCAGTACTTC
once,TRBV29-1,TRBJ1-5,NA,CSVEVVTSGPQHF,TGCAGCGTTGAAGTGGTCACTTCTGGCCCCCAGCATTTT
few,TRBV20-1,TRBJ1-5,TRBD1,CSASAGQYNQPQHF,TGCAGTGCTAGTGCGGGACAGTACAATCAGCCCCAGCATTTT
NA,TRBV7-2,TRBJ2-1,TRBD2,CASSSLGTSGHTEQFF,TGTGCCAGCAGCTCCCTCGGGACTAGCGGCCACACTGAGCAGTTCTTC
NA,TRBV20-1,TRBJ2-3,TRBD2,CSASSAGGSDTQYF,TGCAGTGCTAGTTCAGCGGGAGGGTCAGATACGCAGTATTTT
NA,TRBV5-4,TRBJ2-1,TRBD2,CASSLGASGASSYNEQFF,TGTGCCAGCAGCTTGGGGGCTAGCGGGGCGAGCTCCTACAATGAGCAGTTCTTC
NA,TRBV29-1,TRBJ2-5,NA,CSVDARGQETQYF,TGCAGCGTTGATGCCCGGGGCCAAGAGACCCAGTACTTC